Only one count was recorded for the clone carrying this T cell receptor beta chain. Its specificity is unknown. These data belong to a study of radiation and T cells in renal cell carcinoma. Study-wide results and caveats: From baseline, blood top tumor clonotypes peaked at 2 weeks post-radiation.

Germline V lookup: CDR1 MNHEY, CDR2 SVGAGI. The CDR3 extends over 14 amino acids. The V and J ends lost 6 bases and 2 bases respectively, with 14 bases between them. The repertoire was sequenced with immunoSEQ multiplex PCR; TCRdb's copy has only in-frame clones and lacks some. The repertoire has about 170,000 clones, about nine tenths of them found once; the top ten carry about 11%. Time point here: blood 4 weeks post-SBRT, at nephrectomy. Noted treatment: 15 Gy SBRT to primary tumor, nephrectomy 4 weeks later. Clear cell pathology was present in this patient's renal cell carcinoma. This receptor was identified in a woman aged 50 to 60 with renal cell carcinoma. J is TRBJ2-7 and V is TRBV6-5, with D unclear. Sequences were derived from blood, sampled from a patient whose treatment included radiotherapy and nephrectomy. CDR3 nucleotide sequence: TGTGCCAGCAGCCCTCCTAGGGCAACCTACGAGCAGTACTTC. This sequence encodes CASSPPRATYEQYF.